This TCR beta chain was identified in a study of blood T cells in healthy people across ages. General study results and limits: Bulk PBMC profiling left naive and antigen-experienced comparisons inconclusive.

This clonotype came up many times. What it binds is not known. Combining a sample-barcoded 5' primer with a J-beta primer mix, a second PCR ran for roughly 7 to 11 cycles. Via MiXCR, TCRdb re-called the 5' RACE reads, giving one row per CDR3 protein. The repertoire holds 380,000 or so distinct CDR3 sequences, more than 45% seen once, with 51% in the top ten. This clonotype was obtained from a man between 60 and 70 years old in good health. The sample consisted of blood.

The CDR3, as DNA: TGTGCCACCAGTGATCCAGGGGCTGGGGCCAACGTCCTGACTTTC. The encoded protein is CATSDPGAGANVLTF. The V and J genes are TRBV24-1 and TRBJ2-6; possible D gene TRBD1, 6 bases. The CDR3 contains 15 residues. From germline, CDR1 is KGHDR and CDR2 SFDVKD. Between the trimmed V and J ends, which lost 3 bases and 2 bases, there was a span of 7 bases.